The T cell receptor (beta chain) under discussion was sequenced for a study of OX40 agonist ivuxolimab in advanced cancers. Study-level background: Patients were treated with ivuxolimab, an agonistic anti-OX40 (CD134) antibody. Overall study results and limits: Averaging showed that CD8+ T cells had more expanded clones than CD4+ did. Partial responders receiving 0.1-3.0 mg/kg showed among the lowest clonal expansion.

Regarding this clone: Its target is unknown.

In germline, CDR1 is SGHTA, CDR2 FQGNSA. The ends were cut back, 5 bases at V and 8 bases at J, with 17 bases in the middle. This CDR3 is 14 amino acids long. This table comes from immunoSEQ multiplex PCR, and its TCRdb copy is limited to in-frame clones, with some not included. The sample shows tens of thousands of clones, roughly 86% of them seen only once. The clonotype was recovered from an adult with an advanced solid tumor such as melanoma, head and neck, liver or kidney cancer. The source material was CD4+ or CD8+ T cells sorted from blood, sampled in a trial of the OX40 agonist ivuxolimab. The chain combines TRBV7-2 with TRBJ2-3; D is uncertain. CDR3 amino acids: CASSPRAGTSTQYF. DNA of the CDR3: TGTGCCAGCAGCCCCCGGGCTGGCACGAGTACGCAGTATTTT.